This T cell receptor (beta chain) was recovered during a study of T-cell reconstitution after alpha-beta-depleted transplantation in children. Germline loops: CDR1 SQVTM, CDR2 ANQGSEA. The CDR3 consists of 13 residues. The V segment lost 7 bases and the J segment 1 base; nucleotides outside the gene matches: 6. Unique molecular identifiers were built into the TCRbeta library. TCRdb reprocessed the PCR reads via MiXCR and lists one record per CDR3 protein. The sample has hundreds of thousands of distinct CDR3 sequences, approximately 12% seen once; the top ten hold around 2.2%. Comment on this clonotype: Its antigen is currently unknown.

Notes on the study in general: Among T cells one year after transplant, newly produced cells accounted for most counts and diversity. The origin of high day-60 TCRbeta diversity in some patients lay in surviving recipient T cells and thymic progenitors.

The chain uses TRBV29-1 and TRBJ1-1, with 7 bases that match TRBD1. This sequence originates from a male patient younger than 18 who had a stem cell transplant for acute myeloid leukemia, so the T cells may come from the graft donor. This material consisted of PBMCs, mostly from graft donor cells, taken 360 days after TCRalphabeta/CD19-depleted stem cell transplant. The CDR3 DNA is TGCAGCGGGAGGACAGGATGGAACACTGAAGCTTTCTTT. This sequence encodes CSGRTGWNTEAFF.